The present T cell receptor (beta chain) was sequenced within a study of CD8+ T cells in alopecia areata. As the sequencing template, cDNA was produced by extracting RNA and reverse transcribing it. This table comes from immunoSEQ multiplex PCR, and its TCRdb copy is limited to in-frame clones, with some not included. The sample gives some 80,000 clones, 66% of which show up once; 23% is in the top ten. Treatment specified: oral pan-JAK inhibitor, 5-10 mg twice daily. This clone was detected a few times. The sample consisted of CD8+ T cells sorted from blood, taken at week 24, from a patient treated with tofacitinib. The receptor was isolated from a human donor with alopecia areata.

The CDR3 DNA reads as TGTGCCAGCAGCTTAAGGCAGGGAGGATGGACCGGGGAGCTGTTTTTT. Translation gives CASSLRQGGWTGELFF. The rearrangement links TRBV11-2 to TRBJ2-2; weak D call: TRBD2 (6 bases). The V gene's germline CDR1 is SGHAT and CDR2 FQNNGV. Trimming shortened V by 2 bases and J by 5 bases, and 15 bases separated the two germline ends. This CDR3 is built from 16 residues.